The 28 T cell receptor beta chains listed next were all sequenced from one sample in a study of blood T cells in healthy people across ages. Together with a sample-barcoded 5' primer, a J-beta primer mix was included in a second PCR lasting 7 to 11 cycles. TCRdb re-analysed the 5' RACE reads in MiXCR, keeping a single row per CDR3 protein. The table includes around 1.5 million distinct CDR3 sequences, roughly 60% detected once. The sample taken for sequencing was blood. The receptor set was obtained from a man between 18 and 29 years old in good health.

The chain is built from TRBV6-6 and TRBJ2-2; D gene unclear. Germline CDR1 reads MNHNY; CDR2 reads SVGAGI (reference sequence). The germline V and J ends were trimmed by 4 bases and 2 bases, with 8 bases remaining between them. The CDR3 consists of 14 residues. This chain's CDR3 is CASSWVENTGELFF. The CDR3 nucleotides are TGTGCCAGCAGTTGGGTAGAAAACACCGGGGAGCTGTTTTTT.

The chain joins TRBV12-3 or TRBV12-4 to TRBJ1-1; D might be TRBD1 (5 bases). The CDR3 spans 13 residues. Trimming removed 7 bases at V and 3 bases at J, with 12 bases between. CDR3 residues: CASNQGWDTEAFF. The DNA of the CDR3 is TGTGCCAGCAATCAGGGTTGGGACACTGAAGCTTTCTTT.

The V gene is TRBV19, the J gene TRBJ1-4; D not certain. The length of the CDR3 is 15 residues. The V gene's germline CDR1 is LNHDA and CDR2 SQIVND (reference sequence). Trimming removed 3 bases from V and 5 bases from J, with 13 bases in between. Here the CDR3 reads CASSISAGKNEKLFF. The CDR3 nucleotides read TGTGCCAGTAGTATCTCGGCAGGAAAGAATGAAAAACTGTTTTTT.

The chain joins TRBV4-2 to TRBJ2-3; a possible D gene is TRBD1 (5 bases). The V gene's germline CDR1 is LGHNA and CDR2 YNFKEQ. V dropped 0 bases and J dropped 2 bases, with 12 bases sitting between them. This CDR3 has 16 residues. The CDR3 DNA follows: TGTGCCAGCAGCCAAGATCCACCAGGGTTCACAGATACGCAGTATTTT. Protein product: CASSQDPPGFTDTQYF.

This clonotype was observed a few times. This chain links TRBV27 with TRBJ1-5; 9 bases are shared with TRBD1. Germline loops: CDR1 MNHEY, CDR2 SMNVEV (reference sequence). V gave up 6 bases and J gave up 3 bases; unmatched junction bases: 6. There are 15 residues in the CDR3. CDR3 protein: CASRPGTGSNQPQHF. The DNA of the CDR3 is TGTGCCAGCAGACCAGGGACAGGGTCCAATCAGCCCCAGCATTTT.

The rearrangement links TRBV13 to TRBJ2-7; D is unresolved. This CDR3 is built from 14 residues. Between the trimmed V and J ends, which lost 5 bases and 5 bases, there was a span of 16 bases. CDR1 and CDR2 (germline): PRHDT, FYEKMQ (reference sequence). This chain's CDR3 is CASSPRWGKNEQYF. The CDR3 DNA reads TGTGCCAGCAGCCCCCGGTGGGGAAAAAACGAGCAGTACTTC.

This clonotype was recorded a few times. V usage is TRBV11-2 and J usage is TRBJ2-7; TRBD2 might be the D (5 bases). CDR3 length: 14 residues. Trimming took 7 bases from V and 1 from J, leaving 14 bases between them. From germline, CDR1 is SGHAT and CDR2 FQNNGV. The CDR3 here is CASTLSSASYEQYF. The DNA for the CDR3 is TGTGCCAGCACCCTTAGTAGCGCATCCTACGAGCAGTACTTC.

This chain connects TRBV12-3 or TRBV12-4 to TRBJ2-2, with D perhaps being TRBD1 or TRBD2 (5 bases each). Trimming took off 4 bases at V and 4 bases at J, with 13 bases between the two ends. The CDR3 sequence is 15 residues long. CDR3 residues: CASSWWGITTGELFF. In DNA, the CDR3 is TGTGCCAGCAGTTGGTGGGGGATAACCACCGGGGAGCTGTTTTTT.

The chain couples TRBV6-1 to TRBJ2-7; TRBD2 might be the D (5 bases). V lost 6 bases and J 0 bases, leaving 9 bases between the germline ends. The CDR3 is 13 residues long. Germline CDR1 MNHNS, CDR2 SASEGT. CDR3 sequence (DNA): TGTGCCAGCAGCGCGGGCCGCTCCTACGAGCAGTACTTC. This gives the protein CASSAGRSYEQYF.

Regarding this clonotype: The junction differs from germline at one of its ends, possibly a read error. The J gene is TRBJ2-1, the V gene TRBV27; D is tentatively TRBD1 or TRBD2 (6 bases each). The CDR3 consists of 17 residues. Germline V CDR1 and CDR2: MNHEY, SMNVEV (reference sequence). DNA for the CDR3: TGCGCCAGCAGTCGTCGTTGGGGGGCTAGCGAGTACAATGAGCAGTTCTTC. Its protein is CASSRRWGASEYNEQFF.

This chain joins TRBV15 and TRBJ1-1, with D possibly matching TRBD1 (6 bases). The V and J ends lost 0 bases and 0 bases respectively, with 11 bases between them. The CDR3 runs to 16 residues. The germline gives CDR1 LNHNV, CDR2 YYDKDF (reference sequence). The CDR3 nucleotides are TGTGCCACCAGCAGAGATCCGGGACAAATGAACACTGAAGCTTTCTTT. Translation gives CATSRDPGQMNTEAFF.

The chain combines TRBV9 with TRBJ2-3, with 11 bases aligning to TRBD2. Germline loops: CDR1 SGDLS, CDR2 YYNGEE. With V trimmed by 3 bases and J by 2 bases, 14 bases remained unmatched. The CDR3 is made up of 19 amino acids. DNA for the CDR3: TGTGCCAGCAGCGCCTATCCTTCGACTAGCGGGGTGTACACAGATACGCAGTATTTT. It specifies CASSAYPSTSGVYTDTQYF.

This clonotype has just a few counts. The rearrangement links TRBV29-1 to TRBJ1-1, with TRBD1 matching 8 bases. Germline assignment: CDR1 SQVTM and CDR2 ANQGSEA. V shed 7 bases, J shed 0 bases, and the junction held 7 bases outside the gene matches. The CDR3 is 14 amino acids. CDR3: CSGGQGLMNTEAFF. CDR3 DNA sequence: TGCAGCGGAGGACAGGGTTTGATGAACACTGAAGCTTTCTTT.

This clonotype was found many times. This sequence joins TRBV5-5 and TRBJ1-5; D is unclear. Trimming removed 0 bases at V and 1 base at J, with 5 bases between. This CDR3 has 14 amino acids. CDR1 and CDR2 from the germline V gene are SGHKS and YYEKEE (reference sequence). CDR3 sequence reads: CASSLVDSNQPQHF. Written as DNA, the CDR3 is TGTGCCAGCAGCTTGGTGGACAGCAATCAGCCCCAGCATTTT.

V usage is TRBV10-3 and J usage is TRBJ2-1; 9 nucleotides align to TRBD2. Germline CDR1 reads ENHRY; CDR2 reads SYGVKD. The V gene end was trimmed by 7 bases and the J gene end by 5 bases; junction bases not matched to a gene: 12. The CDR3 totals 16 residues. In DNA, the CDR3 is TGTGCCATCACCGACTCCGGGGGGACTAGCAACAATGAGCAGTTCTTC. Encoded protein: CAITDSGGTSNNEQFF.

This clonotype came up once. The chain recombines TRBV29-1 with TRBJ2-7; possible D gene TRBD1, 6 bases. Trimming removed 7 bases at V and 6 bases at J, with 19 bases between. Germline lookup yields CDR1 SQVTM and CDR2 ANQGSEA. This CDR3 contains 13 residues. CDR3 in amino acids: CSARTAEGGEQYF. The DNA of the CDR3 is TGCAGCGCTCGGACTGCTGAAGGGGGCGAGCAGTACTTC.

This clonotype was seen a single time. J is TRBJ2-7 and V is TRBV27; either TRBD1 or TRBD2 may supply D (5 bases each). The CDR3 sequence is 14 residues long. V shed 2 bases and J shed 3 bases, with 11 bases lying between them. The germline gives CDR1 MNHEY, CDR2 SMNVEV (reference sequence). The CDR3 loop reads CASSLLWGNYEQYF. The CDR3 bases are TGTGCCAGCAGTTTACTCTGGGGGAACTACGAGCAGTACTTC.

This clonotype came up a few times. The CDR3 bases are TGTGCCAGCAGCCCTGTGGGGGCTAGCGGGAGTGCAGATACGCAGTATTTT. Translating gives CASSPVGASGSADTQYF. This chain joins TRBV7-6 and TRBJ2-3; TRBD2 aligns across 10 bases. Trimming took 5 bases from V and 4 from J; bases not matched to a gene: 12. Germline lookup yields CDR1 SGHVS and CDR2 FNYEAQ. CDR3 size: 17 residues.

The table lists this clonotype with a few counts. The chain combines TRBV28 with TRBJ1-2; TRBD1 might be the D (5 bases). The CDR3 contains 14 residues. Germline CDR1 is MDHEN and CDR2 is SYDVKM. With 5 bases removed from V and 4 bases from J, the gap between germline ends came to 14 bases. CDR3 DNA sequence: TGTGCCAGCAGTGTAGATCGGGGGAGCTATGGCTACACCTTC. This sequence encodes CASSVDRGSYGYTF.

This clonotype was detected only once. J is TRBJ2-5 and V is TRBV20-1; 7 nucleotides align to TRBD2. Germline CDR1 DFQATT, CDR2 SNEGSKA (reference sequence). With 3 bases clipped from V and 7 bases from J, the junction kept 14 bases outside the gene matches. CDR3 length equals 15 residues. The CDR3 reads CSASKGGAGDATQYF. CDR3 nucleotide sequence: TGCAGTGCTAGTAAAGGAGGGGCGGGAGACGCGACCCAGTACTTC.

Remarks on this clonotype: One junction end does not reproduce the germline sequence, and a read error may be involved. This chain connects TRBV6-1 to TRBJ2-7; perhaps TRBD2 as D (5 bases). The germline V gene encodes CDR1 MNHNS and CDR2 SASEGT. The CDR3 covers 15 residues. DNA for the CDR3: TGTGCCAGCAGGGAAGCTCCGCGTACGGGGTACGAGCAGTACTTC. As protein: CASREAPRTGYEQYF.

V gene TRBV14 combines with J gene TRBJ2-1, with TRBD2 matching over 8 bases. The trim removed 3 bases at V and 9 bases at J, leaving 10 bases unmatched. This CDR3 has 15 amino acids. Germline values: CDR1 SGHDN, CDR2 FVKESK. CDR3 bases: TGTGCCAGCAGCCACGGCCGGGGGGGACGTGGTGAGCAGTTCTTC. As protein: CASSHGRGGRGEQFF.

This chain links TRBV29-1 with TRBJ2-3; D remains ambiguous. CDR1 is SQVTM, CDR2 ANQGSEA, per germline. This CDR3 comprises 13 residues. V was cut by 4 bases and J by 1 base, with 9 bases left in between. The CDR3 loop is CSVAATGTDTQYF. The CDR3 region has the DNA TGCAGCGTTGCAGCGACTGGCACAGATACGCAGTATTTT.

This chain connects TRBV6-2 or TRBV6-3 to TRBJ2-7; no clear D gene. Germline CDR1 MNHEY, CDR2 SVGEGT. CDR3 length equals 9 residues. V lost 11 bases and J 4 bases, leaving 6 bases between the germline ends. CDR3 protein: CAGLYEQYF. The DNA for the CDR3 is TGTGCCGGGTTGTACGAGCAGTACTTC.

The V call is TRBV6-1, the J call TRBJ2-3; D is unresolved. Germline V gives CDR1 MNHNS, CDR2 SASEGT. Trimming took off 6 bases at V and 4 bases at J, with 11 bases between the two ends. The CDR3 totals 13 residues. The CDR3 sequence: CASRELGADTQYF. CDR3 coding DNA: TGTGCCAGCAGGGAGTTAGGCGCAGATACGCAGTATTTT.

In this sample, this clonotype turned up a few times. The V gene is TRBV14, the J gene TRBJ2-4; 7 bases align to TRBD1. The J call may not be correct, given that the DNA end is closer to TRBJ2-7. Germline loops: CDR1 SGHDN, CDR2 FVKESK. The CDR3 runs to 17 residues. The CDR3 sequence is CASSKRVSGTASYEQYF. The CDR3 region has the DNA TGTGCCAGCAGCAAACGGGTTTCCGGGACAGCCTCCTACGAGCAGTACTTC.

The table lists this clonotype with a few counts. The V call is TRBV6-2 or TRBV6-3, the J call TRBJ2-1; 12 nucleotides align to TRBD1. J gave up 5 bases and V 10 bases, and 6 bases lay outside the gene matches. Germline values: CDR1 MNHEY, CDR2 SVGEGT. This CDR3 comprises 14 residues. The CDR3 region is CATMRDRGHNEQFF. The CDR3 DNA is TGTGCCACCATGAGGGACAGGGGGCACAATGAGCAGTTCTTC.

This clonotype was observed a handful of times. The V and J genes are TRBV21-1 and TRBJ1-3. TRBV21-1 is noted as a pseudogene. The CDR3 spans 18 residues. DNA of the CDR3: TGTGCCAGCAGCAAAAGAGGTACCCTCACCATCTCTGGAAACACCATATATTTT. It codes for CASSKRGTLTISGNTIYF.